A selection of T cell receptor beta chains follows, all from one sample in a study of CD8 T cells in ankylosing spondylitis. TCRdb itself ran the 5' RACE reads through MiXCR, one entry per CDR3 protein. The sample contains roughly 450,000 distinct CDR3 sequences, more than 25% of which appear only once. Material: blood, either unsorted or a sorted T cell fraction (not recorded which). Receptors originate from a male donor with ankylosing spondylitis. The CDR3 runs from the conserved cysteine through the conserved F or W. The order of the fields is D gene, CDR3 length, V gene, J gene, clone size, CDR3 protein, CDR3 DNA. D genes are given only for firm matches. The size entry is marked missing in some rows and otherwise reads once, few, many or a size class.

d_gene: NA; len: 15; v_gene: TRBV7-8; j_gene: TRBJ1-5; abundance: NA; CDR3aa: CASSLRHGADQPQHF; CDR3nt: TGTGCCAGCAGCTTACGGCATGGGGCCGATCAGCCCCAGCATTTT
d_gene: NA; len: 15; v_gene: TRBV7-9; j_gene: TRBJ1-6; abundance: few; CDR3aa: CASSLMSLDNSPLHF; CDR3nt: TGTGCCAGCAGCTTAATGTCGCTTGATAATTCACCCCTCCACTTT
d_gene: NA; len: 14; v_gene: TRBV7-2; j_gene: TRBJ1-1; abundance: NA; CDR3aa: CASSLEDVGTEAFF; CDR3nt: TGTGCCAGCAGCTTAGAGGATGTGGGCACTGAAGCTTTCTTT
d_gene: NA; len: 14; v_gene: TRBV29-1; j_gene: TRBJ2-1; abundance: few; CDR3aa: CSVVGTEVSNEQFF; CDR3nt: TGCAGCGTTGTAGGGACCGAGGTCAGCAATGAGCAGTTCTTC
d_gene: NA; len: 16; v_gene: TRBV11-3; j_gene: TRBJ1-3; abundance: few; CDR3aa: CASSVQGQVKGNTIYF; CDR3nt: TGTGCCAGCAGCGTACAGGGCCAAGTAAAAGGAAACACCATATATTTT
d_gene: NA; len: 14; v_gene: TRBV5-1; j_gene: TRBJ1-4; abundance: NA; CDR3aa: CASSKTGGGEKLFF; CDR3nt: TGCGCCAGCAGCAAGACAGGCGGCGGTGAAAAACTGTTTTTT
d_gene: TRBD1; len: 13; v_gene: TRBV5-1; j_gene: TRBJ2-7; abundance: NA; CDR3aa: CASSPGDRPEQYF; CDR3nt: TGCGCCAGCAGCCCGGGGGACAGGCCCGAGCAGTACTTC
d_gene: TRBD2; len: 21; v_gene: TRBV10-3; j_gene: TRBJ2-3; abundance: few; CDR3aa: CAISAIISGRGIGTSTDTQYF; CDR3nt: TGTGCCATCAGTGCGATAATTAGCGGGAGAGGGATAGGAACTAGCACAGATACGCAGTATTTT
d_gene: NA; len: 14; v_gene: TRBV5-1; j_gene: TRBJ1-1; abundance: few; CDR3aa: CASSGGGDEEQAFF; CDR3nt: TGCGCCAGCAGCGGAGGCGGTGACGAGGAGCAAGCTTTCTTT
d_gene: NA; len: 11; v_gene: TRBV20-1; j_gene: TRBJ1-2; abundance: NA; CDR3aa: CSAPLGLGYTF; CDR3nt: TGCAGTGCACCTCTCGGGCTAGGCTACACCTTC
d_gene: TRBD1; len: 15; v_gene: TRBV19; j_gene: TRBJ2-7; abundance: NA; CDR3aa: CASSGPGQGSYEQYF; CDR3nt: TGTGCCAGTAGTGGTCCGGGACAGGGGTCCTACGAGCAGTACTTC
d_gene: NA; len: 12; v_gene: TRBV3-1; j_gene: TRBJ2-1; abundance: NA; CDR3aa: CASSLNQGEQFF; CDR3nt: TGTGCCAGCAGCCTAAACCAGGGTGAGCAGTTCTTC
d_gene: TRBD1; len: 16; v_gene: TRBV3-1; j_gene: TRBJ2-1; abundance: NA; CDR3aa: CASSQGKGAYYNEQFF; CDR3nt: TGTGCCAGCAGCCAAGGGAAGGGGGCGTATTACAATGAGCAGTTCTTC
d_gene: NA; len: 14; v_gene: TRBV5-5; j_gene: TRBJ1-4; abundance: few; CDR3aa: CASTRRAEGEKLFF; CDR3nt: TGTGCCAGCACCAGAAGGGCCGAGGGGGAAAAACTGTTTTTT
d_gene: NA; len: 14; v_gene: TRBV7-2; j_gene: TRBJ1-1; abundance: NA; CDR3aa: CASSLSTAYTEAFF; CDR3nt: TGTGCCAGCAGCTTAAGCACCGCCTATACTGAAGCTTTCTTT
d_gene: NA; len: 12; v_gene: TRBV29-1; j_gene: TRBJ2-2; abundance: NA; CDR3aa: CSVWQGSGELFF; CDR3nt: TGCAGCGTATGGCAGGGGAGCGGGGAGCTGTTTTTT